This TCR beta chain was retrieved from a study of blood T cell repertoires in COVID-19. On the study more broadly: The United States, Italy and Spain supplied acute and convalescent COVID-19 samples. PBMCs, B-cell-depleted T cells, or T cells were the source of the cDNA or gDNA that made up the material.

CDR1 and CDR2 (germline): SGHTA, FQGNSA. The length of the CDR3 is 13 residues. V was trimmed by 2 bases and J by 9 bases, leaving 13 bases between them. Here immunoSEQ multiplex PCR was the method, and the copy in TCRdb shows in-frame clones only, minus some. This sample has roughly 400,000 clones, with approximately 90% found just once. Cohort 3 donors counted as recovered after two negative PCRs, clearance, or resolved symptoms. The material sequenced was PBMCs or T cells enriched from blood (not recorded which). V gene TRBV7-2 combines with J gene TRBJ2-5; D uncertain. This clonotype was obtained from a woman aged 45-59 years who had recovered from COVID-19. The chain's CDR3 is CASSLNKESPQYF. CDR3 coding DNA: TGTGCCAGCAGCTTAAACAAGGAGTCACCCCAGTACTTC.